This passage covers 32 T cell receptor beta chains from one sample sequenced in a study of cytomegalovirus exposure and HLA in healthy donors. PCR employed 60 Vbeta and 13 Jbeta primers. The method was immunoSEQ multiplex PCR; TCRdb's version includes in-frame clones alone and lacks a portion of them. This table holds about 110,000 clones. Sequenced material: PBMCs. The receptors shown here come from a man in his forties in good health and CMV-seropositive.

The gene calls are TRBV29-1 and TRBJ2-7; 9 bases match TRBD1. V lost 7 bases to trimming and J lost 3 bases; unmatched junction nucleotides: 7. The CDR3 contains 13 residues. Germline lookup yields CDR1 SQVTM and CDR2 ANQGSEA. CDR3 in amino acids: CSAYAGQGYEQYF. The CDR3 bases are TGCAGCGCCTATGCGGGACAGGGCTACGAGCAGTACTTC.

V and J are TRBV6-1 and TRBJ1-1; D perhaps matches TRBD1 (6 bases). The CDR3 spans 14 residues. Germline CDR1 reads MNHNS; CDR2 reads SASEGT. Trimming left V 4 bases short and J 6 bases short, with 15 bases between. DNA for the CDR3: TGTGCCAGCAGTGCATTACAGGGTAAAGCTGAAGCTTTCTTT. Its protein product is CASSALQGKAEAFF.

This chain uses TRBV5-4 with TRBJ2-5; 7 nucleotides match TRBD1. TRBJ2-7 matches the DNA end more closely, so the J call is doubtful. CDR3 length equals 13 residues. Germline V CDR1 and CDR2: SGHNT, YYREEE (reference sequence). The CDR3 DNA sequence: TGTGCCAGCAGCTTCAGGGGGACCTACGAGCAGTACTTC. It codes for CASSFRGTYEQYF.

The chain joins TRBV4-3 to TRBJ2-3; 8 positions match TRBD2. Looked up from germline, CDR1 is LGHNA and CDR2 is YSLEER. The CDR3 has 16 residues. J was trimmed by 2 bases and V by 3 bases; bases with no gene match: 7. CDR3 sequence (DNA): TGCGCCAGCAGCCAGCAACTAGCGGTGAACACAGATACGCAGTATTTT. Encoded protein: CASSQQLAVNTDTQYF.

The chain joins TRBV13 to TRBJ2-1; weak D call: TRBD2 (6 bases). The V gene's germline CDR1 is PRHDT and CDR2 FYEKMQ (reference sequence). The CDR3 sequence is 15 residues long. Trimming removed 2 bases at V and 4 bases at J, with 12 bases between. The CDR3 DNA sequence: TGTGCCAGCAGCTTACACGGGAGTCGGTACAATGAGCAGTTCTTC. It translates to CASSLHGSRYNEQFF.

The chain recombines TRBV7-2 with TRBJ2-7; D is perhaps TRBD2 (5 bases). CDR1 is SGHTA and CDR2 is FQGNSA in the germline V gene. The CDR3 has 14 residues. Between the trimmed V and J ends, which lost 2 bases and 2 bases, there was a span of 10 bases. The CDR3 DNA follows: TGTGCCAGCAGCTTATTTCCGACTACCTACGAGCAGTACTTC. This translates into CASSLFPTTYEQYF.

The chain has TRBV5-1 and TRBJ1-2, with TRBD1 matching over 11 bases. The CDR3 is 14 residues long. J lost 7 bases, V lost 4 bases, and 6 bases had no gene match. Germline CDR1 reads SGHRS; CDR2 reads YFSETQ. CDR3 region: CASSRPGQGGGYTF. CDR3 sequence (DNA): TGCGCCAGCAGCAGACCGGGACAGGGGGGTGGCTACACCTTC.

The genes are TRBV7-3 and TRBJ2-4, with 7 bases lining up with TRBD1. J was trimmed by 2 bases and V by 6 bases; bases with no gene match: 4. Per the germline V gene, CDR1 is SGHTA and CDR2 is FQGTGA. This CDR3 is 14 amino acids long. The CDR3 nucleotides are TGTGCCAGCAGTCCAGGGGGTTCCAAAAACATTCAGTACTTC. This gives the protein CASSPGGSKNIQYF.

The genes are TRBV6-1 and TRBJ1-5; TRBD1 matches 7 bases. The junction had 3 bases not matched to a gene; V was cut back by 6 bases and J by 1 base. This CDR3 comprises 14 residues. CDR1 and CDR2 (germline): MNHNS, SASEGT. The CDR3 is CASRVQGSNQPQHF. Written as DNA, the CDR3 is TGTGCCAGCAGAGTACAGGGGAGCAATCAGCCCCAGCATTTT.

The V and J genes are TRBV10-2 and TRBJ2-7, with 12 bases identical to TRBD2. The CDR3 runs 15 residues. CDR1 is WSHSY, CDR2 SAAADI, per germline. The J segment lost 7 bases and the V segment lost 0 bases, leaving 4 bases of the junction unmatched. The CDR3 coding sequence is TGCGCCAGCAGTGAGTCTCTAGCGGGAGGGATTGAGCAGTACTTC. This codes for CASSESLAGGIEQYF.

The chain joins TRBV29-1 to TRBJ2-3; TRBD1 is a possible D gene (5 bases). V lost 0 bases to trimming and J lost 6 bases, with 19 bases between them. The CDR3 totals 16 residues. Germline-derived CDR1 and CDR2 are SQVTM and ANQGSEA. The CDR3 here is CSVEEWGNQRLDTQYF. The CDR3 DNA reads TGCAGCGTTGAAGAGTGGGGCAACCAACGACTGGATACGCAGTATTTT.

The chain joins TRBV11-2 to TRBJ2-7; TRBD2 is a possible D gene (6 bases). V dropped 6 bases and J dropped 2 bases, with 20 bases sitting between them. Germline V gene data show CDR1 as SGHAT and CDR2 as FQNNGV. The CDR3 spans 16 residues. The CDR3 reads CASRRGPGTPTYEQYF. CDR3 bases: TGTGCCAGCAGAAGAGGCCCTGGGACTCCTACCTACGAGCAGTACTTC.

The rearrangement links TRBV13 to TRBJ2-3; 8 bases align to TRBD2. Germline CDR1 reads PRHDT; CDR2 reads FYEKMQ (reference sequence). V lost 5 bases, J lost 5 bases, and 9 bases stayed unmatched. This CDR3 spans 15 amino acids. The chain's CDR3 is CASSQRAGVEDTQYF. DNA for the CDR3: TGTGCCAGCAGCCAAAGAGCGGGAGTTGAAGATACGCAGTATTTT.

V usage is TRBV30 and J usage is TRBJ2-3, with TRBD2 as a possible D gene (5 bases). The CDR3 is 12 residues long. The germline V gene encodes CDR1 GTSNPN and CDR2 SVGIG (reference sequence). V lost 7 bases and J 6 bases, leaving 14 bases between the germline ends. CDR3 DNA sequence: TGTGCCTTCGCGTTCCGAGGGGATACGCAGTATTTT. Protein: CAFAFRGDTQYF.

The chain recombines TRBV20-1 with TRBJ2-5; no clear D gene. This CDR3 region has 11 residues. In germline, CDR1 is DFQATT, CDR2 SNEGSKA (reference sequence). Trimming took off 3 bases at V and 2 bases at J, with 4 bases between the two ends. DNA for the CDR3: TGCAGTGCTAGCTCTCAAGAGACCCAGTACTTC. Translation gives CSASSQETQYF.

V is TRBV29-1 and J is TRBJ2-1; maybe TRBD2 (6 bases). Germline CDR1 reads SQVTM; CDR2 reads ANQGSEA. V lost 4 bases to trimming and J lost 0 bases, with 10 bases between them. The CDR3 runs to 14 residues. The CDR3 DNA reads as TGCAGCGTTGTGGGGGGAGTCTCCTACAATGAGCAGTTCTTC. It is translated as CSVVGGVSYNEQFF.

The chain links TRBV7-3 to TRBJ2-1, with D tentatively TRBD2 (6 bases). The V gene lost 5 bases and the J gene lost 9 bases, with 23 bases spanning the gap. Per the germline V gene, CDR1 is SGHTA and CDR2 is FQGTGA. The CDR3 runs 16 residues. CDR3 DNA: TGTGCCAGCAGCAAAGACCGGGACTTAGTGAGGAGTGAGCAGTTCTTC. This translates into CASSKDRDLVRSEQFF.

The CDR3 DNA follows: TGTGCTAGTGGTTTGGGAAGGAGTGCCCGTGGGAATGAGCAGTTCTTC. Its translation: CASGLGRSARGNEQFF. V usage is TRBV12-5 and J usage is TRBJ2-1; D is undetermined. CDR1 LGHNT and CDR2 FRNRAP come from the germline V gene. The CDR3 is 16 residues long. V lost 1 base to trimming and J lost 7 bases, with 17 bases between them.

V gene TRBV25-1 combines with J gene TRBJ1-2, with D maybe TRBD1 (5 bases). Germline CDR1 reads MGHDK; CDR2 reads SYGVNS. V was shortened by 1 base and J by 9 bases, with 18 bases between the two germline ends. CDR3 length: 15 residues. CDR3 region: CASSEWGLGEVRYTF. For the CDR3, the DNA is TGTGCCAGCAGTGAATGGGGACTGGGGGAGGTTCGCTACACCTTC.

CDR3 loop: CASSPSGAGELFF. The CDR3 DNA reads as TGTGCCAGCAGCCCTTCGGGGGCCGGGGAGCTGTTTTTT. This chain links TRBV9 with TRBJ2-2; perhaps TRBD2 as D (6 bases). V lost 4 bases and J 6 bases, leaving 10 bases between the germline ends. The CDR3 covers 13 residues. Germline V gene data show CDR1 as SGDLS and CDR2 as YYNGEE.

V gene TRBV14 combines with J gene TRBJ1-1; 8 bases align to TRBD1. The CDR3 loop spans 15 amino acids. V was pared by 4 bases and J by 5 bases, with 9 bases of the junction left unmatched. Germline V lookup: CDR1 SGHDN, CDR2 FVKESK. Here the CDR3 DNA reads TGTGCCAGCAGCCCAAGACAGGGGAGGTGGACTGAAGCTTTCTTT. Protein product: CASSPRQGRWTEAFF.

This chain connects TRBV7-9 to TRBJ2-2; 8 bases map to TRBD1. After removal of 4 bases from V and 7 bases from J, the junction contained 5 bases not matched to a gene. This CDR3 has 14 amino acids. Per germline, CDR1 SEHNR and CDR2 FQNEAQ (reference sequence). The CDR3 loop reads CASSSGGLDGELFF. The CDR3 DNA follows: TGTGCCAGCAGCTCAGGGGGCCTAGACGGGGAGCTGTTTTTT.

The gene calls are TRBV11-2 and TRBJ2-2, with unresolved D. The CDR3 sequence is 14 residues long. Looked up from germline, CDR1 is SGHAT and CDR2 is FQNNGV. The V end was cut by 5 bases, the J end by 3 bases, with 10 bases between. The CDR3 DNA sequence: TGTGCCAGCAGCCCAGCAGGATACACCGGGGAGCTGTTTTTT. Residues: CASSPAGYTGELFF.

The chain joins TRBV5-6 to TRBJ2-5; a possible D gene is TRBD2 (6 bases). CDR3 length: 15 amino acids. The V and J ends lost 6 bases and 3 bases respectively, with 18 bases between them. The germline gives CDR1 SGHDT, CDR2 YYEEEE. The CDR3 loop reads CASKRMEAGKETQYF. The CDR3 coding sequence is TGTGCCAGCAAACGAATGGAGGCGGGGAAAGAGACCCAGTACTTC. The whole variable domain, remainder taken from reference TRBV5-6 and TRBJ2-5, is DAGVTQSPTHLIKTRGQQVTLRCSPKSGHDTVSWYQQALGQGPQFIFQYYEEEERQRGNFPDRFSGHQFPNYSSELNVNALLLGDSALYLCASKRMEAGKETQYFGPGTRLLVL.

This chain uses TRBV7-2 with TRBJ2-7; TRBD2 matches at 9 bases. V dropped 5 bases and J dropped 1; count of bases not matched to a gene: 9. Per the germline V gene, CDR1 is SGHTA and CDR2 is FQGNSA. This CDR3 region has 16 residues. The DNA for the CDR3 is TGTGCCAGCAGCATCAGGGGGGCGGGAGGGTCCTACGAGCAGTACTTC. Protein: CASSIRGAGGSYEQYF.

The CDR3 loop is CASSKLALGETQYF. As DNA, the CDR3 is TGTGCCAGCTCAAAGCTAGCGTTGGGGGAGACCCAGTACTTC. The chain combines TRBV18 with TRBJ2-5, with D possibly being TRBD2 (6 bases). The V gene lost 5 bases and the J gene lost 5 bases, with 15 bases spanning the gap. The CDR3 contains 14 residues. From germline, CDR1 is KGHSH and CDR2 LQKENI.

The CDR3 sequence: CASSPYLAGGSYNEQFF. In nucleotides, the CDR3 is TGTGCCAGCAGCCCGTACCTAGCGGGAGGGTCCTACAATGAGCAGTTCTTC. V usage is TRBV7-2 and J usage is TRBJ2-1; 12 positions agree with TRBD2. The CDR3 has 17 residues. Germline CDR1 is SGHTA and CDR2 is FQGNSA. The ends lost 5 bases at V and 1 base at J; junction bases unmatched: 6.

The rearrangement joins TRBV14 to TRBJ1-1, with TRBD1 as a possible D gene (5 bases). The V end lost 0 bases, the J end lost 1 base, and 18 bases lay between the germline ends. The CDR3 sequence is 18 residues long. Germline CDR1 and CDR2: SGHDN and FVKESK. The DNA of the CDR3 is TGTGCCAGCAGCCAAGAAGGCGGGGGGGAGTGGCGGAACACTGAAGCTTTCTTT. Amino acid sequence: CASSQEGGGEWRNTEAFF. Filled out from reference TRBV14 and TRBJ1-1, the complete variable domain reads EAGVTQFPSHSVIEKGQTVTLRCDPISGHDNLYWYRRVMGKEIKFLLHFVKESKQDESGMPNNRFLAERTGGTYSTLKVQPAELEDSGVYFCASSQEGGGEWRNTEAFFGQGTRLTVV.

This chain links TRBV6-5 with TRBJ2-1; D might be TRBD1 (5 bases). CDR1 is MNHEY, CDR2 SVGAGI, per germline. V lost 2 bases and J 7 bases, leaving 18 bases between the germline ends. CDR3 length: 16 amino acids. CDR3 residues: CASSYVGAAGKNEQFF. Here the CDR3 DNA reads TGTGCCAGCAGTTACGTAGGGGCGGCAGGGAAGAATGAGCAGTTCTTC.

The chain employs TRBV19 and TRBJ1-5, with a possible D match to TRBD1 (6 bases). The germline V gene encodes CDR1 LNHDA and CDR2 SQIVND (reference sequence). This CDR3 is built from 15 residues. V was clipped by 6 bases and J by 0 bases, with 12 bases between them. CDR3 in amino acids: CASRAGANSNQPQHF. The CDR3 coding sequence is TGTGCCAGTAGGGCAGGGGCGAATAGCAATCAGCCCCAGCATTTT.

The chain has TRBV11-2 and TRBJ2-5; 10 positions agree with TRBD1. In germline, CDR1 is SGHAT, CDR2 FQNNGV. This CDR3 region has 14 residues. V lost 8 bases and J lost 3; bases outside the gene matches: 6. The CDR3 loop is CASGDRGWEETQYF. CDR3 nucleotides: TGTGCCAGCGGGGACAGGGGATGGGAAGAGACCCAGTACTTC.

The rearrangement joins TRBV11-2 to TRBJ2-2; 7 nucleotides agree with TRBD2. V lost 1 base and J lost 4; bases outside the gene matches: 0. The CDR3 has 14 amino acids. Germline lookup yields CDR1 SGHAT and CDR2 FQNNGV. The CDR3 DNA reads TGTGCCAGCAGCTTAGGGGGGGGCACCGGGGAGCTGTTTTTT. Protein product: CASSLGGGTGELFF.